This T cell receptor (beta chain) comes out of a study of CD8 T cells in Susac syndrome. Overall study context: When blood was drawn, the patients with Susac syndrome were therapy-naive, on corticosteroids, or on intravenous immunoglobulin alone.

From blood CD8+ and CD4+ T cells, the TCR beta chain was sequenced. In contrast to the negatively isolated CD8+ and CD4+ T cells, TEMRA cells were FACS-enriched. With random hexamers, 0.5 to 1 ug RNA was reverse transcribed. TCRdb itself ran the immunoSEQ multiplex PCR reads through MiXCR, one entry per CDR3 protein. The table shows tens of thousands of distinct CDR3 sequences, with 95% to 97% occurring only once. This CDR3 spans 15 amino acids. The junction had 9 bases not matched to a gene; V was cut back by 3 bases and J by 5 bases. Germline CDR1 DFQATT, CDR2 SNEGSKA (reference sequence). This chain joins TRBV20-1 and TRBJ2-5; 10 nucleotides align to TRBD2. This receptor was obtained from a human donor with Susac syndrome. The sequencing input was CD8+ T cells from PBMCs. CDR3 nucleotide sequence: TGCAGTGCTAGTCCGACTAGCGGGTCAAGGGAGACCCAGTACTTC. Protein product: CSASPTSGSRETQYF.